What follows are 27 T cell receptor beta chains derived from one specimen sequenced in a study of somatic mutations in cytotoxic T cells in rheumatoid arthritis. The data were produced by immunoSEQ multiplex PCR, yet TCRdb's version contains in-frame clones alone and is incomplete. The profile shows thousands of clones, 85% of them singletons. Sequencing was performed on CD8+ T cells sorted from blood. Receptor source: a man aged 55 to 70 with rheumatoid arthritis.

The chain recombines TRBV5-1 with TRBJ1-1, with TRBD1 as a possible D gene (6 bases). Trimming took off 2 bases at V and 0 bases at J, with 11 bases between the two ends. CDR3 length: 15 residues. Per germline, CDR1 SGHRS and CDR2 YFSETQ. The CDR3 DNA is TGCGCCAGCAGCTTTGGCAGGGGATTGAACACTGAAGCTTTCTTT. Protein: CASSFGRGLNTEAFF.

The chain links TRBV15 to TRBJ2-1; 7 bases fit TRBD1. Per the germline V gene, CDR1 is LNHNV and CDR2 is YYDKDF (reference sequence). V dropped 5 bases and J dropped 5; count of bases not matched to a gene: 9. The CDR3 spans 15 residues. The CDR3 sequence is CATSVPGTVDNEQFF. The CDR3 bases are TGTGCCACCAGCGTGCCCGGGACAGTTGACAATGAGCAGTTCTTC.

The rearrangement links TRBV13 to TRBJ2-5, with D unclear. Trimming cost V 1 base and J 5 bases, with 5 bases left between them. From germline, CDR1 is PRHDT and CDR2 FYEKMQ (reference sequence). This CDR3 has 12 amino acids. The CDR3 loop is CASSLVPETQYF. The CDR3 DNA sequence: TGTGCCAGCAGCTTAGTTCCGGAGACCCAGTACTTC.

This clone was observed a few times. One end of the junction fails to match germline, which may point to a read error. Other nucleotide sequences in the sample specify the same CDR3. This chain uses TRBV5-1 with TRBJ1-6, with 9 bases matching TRBD1. The CDR3 consists of 16 residues. Germline V CDR1 and CDR2: SGHRS, YFSETQ. For the CDR3, the DNA is TGCGCCAGCAGCCGGGACAGGGAAATCTATAATTCCCCCCTCCACTTT. Translated: CASSRDREIYNSPLHF.

The genes are TRBV19 and TRBJ2-7; D is perhaps TRBD1 (5 bases). The CDR3 runs to 10 residues. In germline, CDR1 is LNHDA, CDR2 SQIVND (reference sequence). The CDR3 spells CARSRTGKKV. In DNA, the CDR3 is TGTGCTAGAAGTCGAACAGGAAAAAAAGTC.

The J gene is TRBJ2-5, the V gene TRBV2; D call uncertain. Trimming shortened V by 0 bases and J by 0 bases, and 8 bases separated the two germline ends. The CDR3 has 15 amino acids. From germline, CDR1 is SNHLY and CDR2 FYNNEI. The CDR3 spells CASSEAVENQETQYF. The DNA of the CDR3 is TGTGCCAGCAGTGAAGCCGTCGAGAACCAAGAGACCCAGTACTTC.

V and J are TRBV27 and TRBJ1-5; TRBD1 matches at 7 bases. Germline V gives CDR1 MNHEY, CDR2 SMNVEV (reference sequence). The length of the CDR3 is 14 residues. Trimming at V came to 3 bases and at J to 2 bases, leaving 1 base not matched to a gene. The CDR3 loop is CASSFGQGNQPQHF. CDR3 coding DNA: TGTGCCAGCAGTTTTGGACAGGGCAATCAGCCCCAGCATTTT.

The rearrangement joins TRBV6-6 to TRBJ2-3; possible D gene TRBD1, 5 bases. This CDR3 spans 16 amino acids. V lost 6 bases and J lost 2, with 18 bases in between. Germline loops: CDR1 MNHNY, CDR2 SVGAGI (reference sequence). CDR3 protein: CASSPSDNSITDTQYF. CDR3 nucleotides: TGTGCCAGCAGCCCCTCGGACAACTCCATCACAGATACGCAGTATTTT.

This clone was detected once. This sequence joins TRBV6-5 and TRBJ2-7; tentative D call: TRBD2 (7 bases). This CDR3 comprises 15 residues. V was trimmed by 7 bases and J by 0 bases, leaving 16 bases between them. Germline CDR1 reads MNHEY; CDR2 reads SVGAGI. CDR3 in DNA: TGTGCCAGCACCCCCCACGGGGGGCTCTCCTACGAGCAGTACTTC. Amino acid sequence: CASTPHGGLSYEQYF.

Written as DNA, the CDR3 is TGTGCCAGCAGCTCCGAGTTTGAAAAACTGTTTTTT. Protein sequence: CASSSEFEKLFF. This sequence joins TRBV7-2 and TRBJ1-4; unclear D gene. Germline V gives CDR1 SGHTA, CDR2 FQGNSA. This CDR3 comprises 12 residues. V lost 4 bases, J lost 7 bases, and 7 bases lay in between.

The chain carries TRBV15 and TRBJ2-3; possible D gene TRBD1, 6 bases. V dropped 3 bases and J dropped 1 base, with 20 bases sitting between them. This CDR3 contains 18 residues. Germline V gene lookup returns CDR1 LNHNV and CDR2 YYDKDF (reference sequence). This chain's CDR3 is CATSSLAGEEGGTDTQYF. CDR3 nucleotides: TGTGCCACCAGCAGTTTGGCAGGGGAAGAGGGGGGCACAGATACGCAGTATTTT.

The rearrangement uses TRBV5-1 and TRBJ1-1; no clear D gene. Trimming took off 0 bases at V and 5 bases at J, with 11 bases between the two ends. CDR1 and CDR2 from the germline V gene are SGHRS and YFSETQ. The CDR3 is 14 amino acids. The CDR3 region is CASSLGEGRTEAFF. CDR3 in DNA: TGCGCCAGCAGCTTGGGCGAAGGGAGGACTGAAGCTTTCTTT.

The chain combines TRBV4-1 with TRBJ2-1, with 13 nucleotides matching TRBD2. The ends lost 8 bases at V and 1 base at J; junction bases unmatched: 11. Germline-derived CDR1 and CDR2 are MGHRA and YSYEKL. The CDR3 spans 18 residues. The CDR3 bases are TGCGCCAGCGGCCCTGGACTAGCGGGGGCTGGGTCCTACAATGAGCAGTTCTTC. Protein: CASGPGLAGAGSYNEQFF.

This clone was detected a few times. Written as DNA, the CDR3 is TGCGCCAGCAGCTTGGACAGGGGGCTCTACGAGCAGTACTTC. It translates to CASSLDRGLYEQYF. The V gene is TRBV5-1, the J gene TRBJ2-7; 9 positions agree with TRBD1. The CDR3 contains 14 residues. CDR1 is SGHRS and CDR2 is YFSETQ in the germline V gene. The V gene end was trimmed by 0 bases and the J gene end by 3 bases; junction bases not matched to a gene: 1.

The chain combines TRBV30 with TRBJ1-1; 8 bases are a match to TRBD1. Germline loops: CDR1 GTSNPN, CDR2 SVGIG (reference sequence). Losses at the gene ends were 0 bases for V and 4 bases for J; bases not matched to a gene: 16. This CDR3 is built from 18 residues. The CDR3: CAWSVNDRGLIRGTEAFF. The CDR3, as DNA: TGTGCCTGGAGTGTAAACGACAGGGGCTTAATTAGGGGCACTGAAGCTTTCTTT.

V and J are TRBV28 and TRBJ2-7; either TRBD1 or TRBD2 may fit D (5 bases each). CDR1 is MDHEN and CDR2 is SYDVKM in the germline V gene. The CDR3 loop spans 13 amino acids. Between the trimmed V and J ends, which lost 1 base and 2 bases, there was a span of 6 bases. For the CDR3, the DNA is TGTGCCAGCAGTTTATTGGGGGCCTACGAGCAGTACGTC. Residues: CASSLLGAYEQYV.

The V gene is TRBV19, the J gene TRBJ2-5, with 8 bases lining up with TRBD1. V was clipped by 5 bases and J by 6 bases; unmatched bases: 5. The CDR3 consists of 13 residues. The germline gives CDR1 LNHDA, CDR2 SQIVND (reference sequence). CDR3 nucleotides: TGTGCCAGTAGTCCAGGGGGCCTGAAGACCCAGTACTTC. Protein product: CASSPGGLKTQYF.

J is TRBJ1-2 and V is TRBV6-5; no clear D gene. Germline V gives CDR1 MNHEY, CDR2 SVGAGI. The CDR3 loop spans 13 amino acids. The V gene lost 2 bases and the J gene lost 2 bases, with 6 bases spanning the gap. The CDR3 sequence: CASSYGGNYGYTF. The CDR3 nucleotides read TGTGCCAGCAGTTACGGAGGGAACTATGGCTACACCTTC.

The CDR3: CASSFATGRIDEQYF. DNA for the CDR3: TGTGCCAGCAGCTTTGCGACAGGGAGGATCGACGAGCAGTACTTC. The rearrangement joins TRBV5-5 to TRBJ2-7, with a possible D match to TRBD1 (7 bases). The CDR3 covers 15 residues. Germline CDR1 reads SGHKS; CDR2 reads YYEKEE (reference sequence). V lost 2 bases, J lost 5 bases, and 17 bases lay in between.

The chain uses TRBV7-9 and TRBJ2-1; 11 bases match TRBD2. V gave up 3 bases and J gave up 7 bases; unmatched junction bases: 11. Germline CDR1 SEHNR, CDR2 FQNEAQ (reference sequence). CDR3 length equals 17 residues. CDR3 region: CASSFSRLAGGLNEQFF. In nucleotides, the CDR3 is TGTGCCAGCAGCTTTAGCCGCCTAGCGGGGGGCCTTAATGAGCAGTTCTTC.

V and J are TRBV7-9 and TRBJ1-4; D uncertain. Germline V gene sequence: CDR1 SEHNR, CDR2 FQNEAQ (reference sequence). V lost 5 bases to trimming and J lost 8 bases, with 18 bases between them. The CDR3 runs to 15 residues. The CDR3, as DNA: TGTGCCAGCAGCCGACACGGGGTAGGGTTAGAAAAACTGTTTTTT. This sequence encodes CASSRHGVGLEKLFF. Full variable domain (missing parts from reference TRBV7-9 and TRBJ1-4): DTGVSQNPRHKITKRGQNVTFRCDPISEHNRLYWYRQTLGQGPEFLTYFQNEAQLEKSRLLSDRFSAERPKGSFSTLEIQRTEQGDSAMYLCASSRHGVGLEKLFFGSGTQLSVL.

V is TRBV9 and J is TRBJ1-4; 7 nucleotides match TRBD1. Germline V gene data show CDR1 as SGDLS and CDR2 as YYNGEE. This CDR3 region has 15 residues. Trimming took 3 bases from V and 7 from J; bases not matched to a gene: 9. CDR3 sequence (DNA): TGTGCCAGCAGCGCTCGACAGGGTGGGGGTGAAAAACTGTTTTTT. Translating it yields CASSARQGGGEKLFF.

The chain has TRBV5-8 and TRBJ2-5; TRBD1 is a possible D gene (5 bases). V was cut by 4 bases and J by 0 bases, with 10 bases left in between. The V gene's germline CDR1 is SGHTS and CDR2 YDEGEE. This CDR3 is built from 14 residues. The CDR3 is CASSQRQNQETQYF. The CDR3 DNA reads TGTGCCAGCAGCCAGAGACAGAACCAAGAGACCCAGTACTTC.

This chain connects TRBV7-9 to TRBJ1-3; weak D call: TRBD1 (6 bases). CDR3 length: 14 residues. The germline V gene encodes CDR1 SEHNR and CDR2 FQNEAQ (reference sequence). The V end was cut by 4 bases, the J end by 4 bases, with 11 bases between. This chain's CDR3 is CASSSGGRGNTIYF. The DNA for the CDR3 is TGTGCCAGCAGCTCGGGGGGCCGGGGAAACACCATATATTTT.

The rearrangement uses TRBV28 and TRBJ2-1; D is uncertain. This CDR3 is 13 amino acids long. V was shortened by 6 bases and J by 9 bases, with 15 bases between the two germline ends. Looked up from germline, CDR1 is MDHEN and CDR2 is SYDVKM. The CDR3, as DNA: TGTGCCAGCAGGATTCCAGCATCAGGTGAGCAGTTCTTC. Its translation is CASRIPASGEQFF.

This clone was seen a single time. The chain has TRBV9 and TRBJ1-2; D might be TRBD1 (5 bases). This CDR3 has 16 amino acids. The V gene lost 0 bases and the J gene lost 0 bases, with 12 bases spanning the gap. CDR1 is SGDLS, CDR2 YYNGEE, per germline. DNA of the CDR3: TGTGCCAGCAGCGTAGGCCAGGGCTTCTCTAACTATGGCTACACCTTC. Translation gives CASSVGQGFSNYGYTF.

This sequence joins TRBV5-6 and TRBJ1-1; 7 positions agree with TRBD1. CDR3 length equals 15 residues. The junction had 6 bases not matched to a gene; V was cut back by 1 base and J by 3 bases. Germline loops: CDR1 SGHDT, CDR2 YYEEEE. CDR3 protein: CASSLTARGDTEAFF. In nucleotides, the CDR3 is TGTGCCAGCAGCTTGACAGCCAGGGGGGACACTGAAGCTTTCTTT.